This TCR beta chain was identified in a study of blood T cell repertoires in COVID-19. Turning to the study itself: COVID-19 samples, acute and convalescent, were from the United States, Italy and Spain. Sources were T cells, B-cell-depleted T cells, or PBMCs; the material itself was cDNA or gDNA.

The CDR3 totals 16 residues. The ends were cut back, 5 bases at V and 3 bases at J, with 18 bases in the middle. Germline lookup yields CDR1 SGHVS and CDR2 FNYEAQ. Per the authors' pipeline: By means of reference gene primer amplification, nucleated cell counts were estimated. Profiling relied on immunoSEQ multiplex PCR, and the TCRdb table lists in-frame clones only, not all of them. That table is the source of V, J and clone size, and D and trimming were worked out from the DNA. This sample carries 140,000 or so clones, about four fifths of them seen once, and the ten largest clones take over 7%. The source is a human donor in a cohort sampled during active COVID-19. The genes are TRBV7-6 and TRBJ2-3; D is unclear. Sequencing was done on a sample of peripheral blood. The CDR3 nucleotides are TGTGCCAGCAGCACCCTGGTCCGGAGCCAAACAGATACGCAGTATTTT. Translated, it gives CASSTLVRSQTDTQYF.